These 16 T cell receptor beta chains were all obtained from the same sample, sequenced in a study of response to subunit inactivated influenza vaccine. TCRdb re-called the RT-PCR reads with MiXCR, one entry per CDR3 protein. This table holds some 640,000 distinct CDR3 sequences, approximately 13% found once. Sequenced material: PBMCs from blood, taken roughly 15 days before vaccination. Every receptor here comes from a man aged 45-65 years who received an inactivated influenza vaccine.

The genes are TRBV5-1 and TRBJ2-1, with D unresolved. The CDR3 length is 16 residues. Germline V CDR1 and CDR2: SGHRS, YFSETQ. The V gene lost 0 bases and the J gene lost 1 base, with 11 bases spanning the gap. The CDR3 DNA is TGCGCCAGCAGCTTGGAGTCGGCAGTATCCTACAATGAGCAGTTCTTC. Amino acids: CASSLESAVSYNEQFF.

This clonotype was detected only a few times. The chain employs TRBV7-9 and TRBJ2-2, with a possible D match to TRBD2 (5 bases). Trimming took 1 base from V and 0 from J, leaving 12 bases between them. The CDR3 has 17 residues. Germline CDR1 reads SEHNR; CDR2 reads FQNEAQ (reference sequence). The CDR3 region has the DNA TGTGCCAGCAGCTTAGGAGTAGTAGCGTCGAACACCGGGGAGCTGTTTTTT. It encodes CASSLGVVASNTGELFF.

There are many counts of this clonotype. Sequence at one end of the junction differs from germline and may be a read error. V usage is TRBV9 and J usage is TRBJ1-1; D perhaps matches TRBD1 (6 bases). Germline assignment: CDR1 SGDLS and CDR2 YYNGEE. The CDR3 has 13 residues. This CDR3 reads CASSVGGDTEAFF. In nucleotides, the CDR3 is TGCGCCAGCAGCGTAGGGGGAGACACTGAAGCTTTCTTT.

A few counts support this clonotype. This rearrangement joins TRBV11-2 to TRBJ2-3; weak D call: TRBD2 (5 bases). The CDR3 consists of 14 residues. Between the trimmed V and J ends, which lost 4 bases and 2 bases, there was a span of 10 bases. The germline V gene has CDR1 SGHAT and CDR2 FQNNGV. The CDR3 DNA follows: TGTGCCAGCAGCTGGAGGAGTTACACAGATACGCAGTATTTT. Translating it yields CASSWRSYTDTQYF.

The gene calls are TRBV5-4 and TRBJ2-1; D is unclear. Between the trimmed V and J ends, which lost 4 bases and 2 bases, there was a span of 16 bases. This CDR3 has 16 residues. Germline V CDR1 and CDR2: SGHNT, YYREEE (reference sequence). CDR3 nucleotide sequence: TGTGCCAGCAGCCCCCTGGGCACTGCCGCCTACAATGAGCAGTTCTTC. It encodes CASSPLGTAAYNEQFF.

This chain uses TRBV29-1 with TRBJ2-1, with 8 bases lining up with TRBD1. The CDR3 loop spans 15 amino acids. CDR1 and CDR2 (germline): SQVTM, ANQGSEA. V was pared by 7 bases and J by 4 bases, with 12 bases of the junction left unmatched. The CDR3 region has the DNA TGCAGCGCTGATGGAACAGGGGGACATTACAATGAGCAGTTCTTC. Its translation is CSADGTGGHYNEQFF.

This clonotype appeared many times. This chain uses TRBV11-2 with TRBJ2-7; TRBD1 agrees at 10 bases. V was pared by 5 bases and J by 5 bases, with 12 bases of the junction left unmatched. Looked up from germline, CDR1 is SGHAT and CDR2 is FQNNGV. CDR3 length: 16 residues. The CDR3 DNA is TGTGCCAGCAGCCCACTAATTGGACAGGGGGATCACGAGCAGTACTTC. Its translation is CASSPLIGQGDHEQYF.

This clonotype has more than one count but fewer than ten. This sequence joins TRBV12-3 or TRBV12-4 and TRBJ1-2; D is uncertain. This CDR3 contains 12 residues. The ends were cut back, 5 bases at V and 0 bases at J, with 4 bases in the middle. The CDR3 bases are TGTGCCAGCAGTCCAACTAACTATGGCTACACCTTC. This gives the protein CASSPTNYGYTF.

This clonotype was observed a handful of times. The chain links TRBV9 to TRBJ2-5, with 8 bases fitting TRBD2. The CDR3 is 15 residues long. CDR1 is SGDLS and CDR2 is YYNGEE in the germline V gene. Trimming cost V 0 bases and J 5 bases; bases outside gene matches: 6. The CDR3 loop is CASSVEAGERETQYF. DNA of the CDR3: TGTGCCAGCAGCGTAGAAGCGGGAGAGAGGGAGACCCAGTACTTC.

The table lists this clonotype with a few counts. The CDR3 region has the DNA TGTGCCAGCAGCCGTTCCCAGAACAGGTTCCCCTACGAGCAGTACTTC. This codes for CASSRSQNRFPYEQYF. The chain recombines TRBV6-2 or TRBV6-3 with TRBJ2-7, with D possibly TRBD1 on 5 matching bases. Trimming removed 6 bases from V and 2 bases from J, with 20 bases in between. CDR1 MNHEY and CDR2 SVGEGT come from the germline V gene. This CDR3 has 16 residues.

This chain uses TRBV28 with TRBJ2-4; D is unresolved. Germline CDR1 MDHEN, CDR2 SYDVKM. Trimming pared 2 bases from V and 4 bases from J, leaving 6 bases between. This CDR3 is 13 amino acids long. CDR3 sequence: CASSLIRKNIQYF. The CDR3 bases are TGTGCCAGCAGTTTAATCCGAAAAAACATTCAGTACTTC.

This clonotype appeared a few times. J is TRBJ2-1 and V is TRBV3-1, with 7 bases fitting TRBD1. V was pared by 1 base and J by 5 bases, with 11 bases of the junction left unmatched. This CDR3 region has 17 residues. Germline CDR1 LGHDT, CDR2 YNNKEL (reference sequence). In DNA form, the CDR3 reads TGTGCCAGCAGCCAAGGGAAGACGGGACAGATAGACAATGAGCAGTTCTTC. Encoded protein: CASSQGKTGQIDNEQFF.

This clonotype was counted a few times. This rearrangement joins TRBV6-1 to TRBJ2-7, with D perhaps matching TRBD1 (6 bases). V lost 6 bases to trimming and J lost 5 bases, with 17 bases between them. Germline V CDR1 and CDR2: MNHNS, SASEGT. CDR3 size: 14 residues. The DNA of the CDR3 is TGTGCCAGCAGCCTCTACAGGGAAAGGAACGAGCAGTACTTC. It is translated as CASSLYRERNEQYF.

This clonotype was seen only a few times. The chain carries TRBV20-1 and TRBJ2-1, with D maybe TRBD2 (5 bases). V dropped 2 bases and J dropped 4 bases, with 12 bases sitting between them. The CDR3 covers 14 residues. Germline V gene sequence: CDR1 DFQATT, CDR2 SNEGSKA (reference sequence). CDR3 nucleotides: TGCAGTGCTAGAACCCCAGACTATTACAATGAGCAGTTCTTC. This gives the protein CSARTPDYYNEQFF.

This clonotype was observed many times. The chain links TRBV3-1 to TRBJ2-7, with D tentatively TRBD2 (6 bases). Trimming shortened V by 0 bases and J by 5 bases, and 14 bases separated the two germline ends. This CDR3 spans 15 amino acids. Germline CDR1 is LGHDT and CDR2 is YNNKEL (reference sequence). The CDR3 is CASSQELRELDEQYF. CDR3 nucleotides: TGTGCCAGCAGCCAAGAACTCCGGGAGTTAGACGAGCAGTACTTC.

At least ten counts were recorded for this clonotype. CDR3 bases: TGTGCCAGCAGCCCGGGACTAGCGGGGGGACAAGAGACCCAGTACTTC. It specifies CASSPGLAGGQETQYF. The rearrangement links TRBV5-5 to TRBJ2-5; 15 bases map to TRBD2. This CDR3 comprises 16 residues. Germline V gene data show CDR1 as SGHKS and CDR2 as YYEKEE (reference sequence). The J segment lost 2 bases and the V segment lost 4 bases, leaving 3 bases of the junction unmatched.